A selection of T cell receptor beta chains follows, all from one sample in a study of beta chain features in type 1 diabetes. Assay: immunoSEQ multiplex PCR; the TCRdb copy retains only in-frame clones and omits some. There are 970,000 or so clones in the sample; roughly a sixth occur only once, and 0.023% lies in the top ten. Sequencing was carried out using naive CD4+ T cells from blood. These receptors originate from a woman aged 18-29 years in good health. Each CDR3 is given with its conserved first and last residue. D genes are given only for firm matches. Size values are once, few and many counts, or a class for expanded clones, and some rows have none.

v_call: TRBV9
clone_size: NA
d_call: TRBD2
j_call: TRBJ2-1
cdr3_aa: CASSRRTSGQSSYNEQFF
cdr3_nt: TGTGCCAGCAGCAGAAGGACTAGCGGGCAGAGCTCCTACAATGAGCAGTTCTTC

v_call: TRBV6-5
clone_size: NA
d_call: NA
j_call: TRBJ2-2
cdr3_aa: CASQVQQGSTGELFF
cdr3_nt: TGTGCCAGTCAGGTACAACAGGGTTCCACCGGGGAGCTGTTTTTT

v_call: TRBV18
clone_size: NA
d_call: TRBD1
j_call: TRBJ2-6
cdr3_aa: CASSPLTGAGANVLTF
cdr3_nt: TGTGCCAGCTCACCCCTTACAGGGGCTGGGGCCAACGTCCTGACTTTC

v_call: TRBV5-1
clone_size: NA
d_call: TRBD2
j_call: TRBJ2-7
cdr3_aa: CASSLGLAGGYEQYF
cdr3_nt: TGCGCCAGCAGCTTGGGGCTAGCGGGAGGCTACGAGCAGTACTTC

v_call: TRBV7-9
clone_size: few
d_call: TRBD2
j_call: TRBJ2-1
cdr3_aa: CASSLGLAHNEQFF
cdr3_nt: TGTGCCAGCAGCTTAGGACTAGCCCACAATGAGCAGTTCTTC

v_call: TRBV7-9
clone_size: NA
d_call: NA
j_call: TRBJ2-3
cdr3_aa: CASSSTSSLSTDTQYF
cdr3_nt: TGTGCCAGCAGCTCCACTTCGAGTCTGAGCACAGATACGCAGTATTTT

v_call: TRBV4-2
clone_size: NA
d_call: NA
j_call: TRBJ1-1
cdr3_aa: CASSQYGAGKAFF
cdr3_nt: TGTGCCAGCAGCCAATATGGGGCAGGTAAAGCTTTCTTT

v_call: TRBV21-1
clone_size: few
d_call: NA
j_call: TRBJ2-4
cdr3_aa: CASSVRRDRDF
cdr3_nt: TGTGCCAGCAGCGTCCGCCGGGACAGGGATTTC

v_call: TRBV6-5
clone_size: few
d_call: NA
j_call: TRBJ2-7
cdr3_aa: CASSLVRGSEQYF
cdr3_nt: TGTGCCAGCAGTTTAGTAAGGGGCTCCGAGCAGTACTTC

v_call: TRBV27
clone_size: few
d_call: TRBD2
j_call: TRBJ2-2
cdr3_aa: CASSLAGGRTGELFF
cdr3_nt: TGTGCCAGCAGTTTAGCGGGAGGCAGAACCGGGGAGCTGTTTTTT

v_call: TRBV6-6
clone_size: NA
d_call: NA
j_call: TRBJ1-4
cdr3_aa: CASKEGSTGNEKLFF
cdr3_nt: TGTGCCAGCAAGGAGGGTTCAACGGGAAATGAAAAACTGTTTTTT

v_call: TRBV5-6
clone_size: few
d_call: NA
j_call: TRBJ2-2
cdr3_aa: CASSSTGSTGELFF
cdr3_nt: TGTGCCAGCAGCTCTACAGGGAGCACCGGGGAGCTGTTTTTT

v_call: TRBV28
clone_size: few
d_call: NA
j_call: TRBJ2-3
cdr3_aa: CASSSLDRVKWTDTQYF
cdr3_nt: TGTGCCAGCAGTTCCCTCGATCGGGTGAAGTGGACAGATACGCAGTATTTT

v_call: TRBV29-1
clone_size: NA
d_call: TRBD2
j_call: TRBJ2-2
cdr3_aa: CSAARVAGGTTSGELFF
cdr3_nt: TGCAGCGCCGCAAGAGTAGCGGGAGGAACTACTTCCGGGGAGCTGTTTTTT

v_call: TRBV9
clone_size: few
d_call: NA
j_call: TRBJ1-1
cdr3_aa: CASSVDGFYWAEAFF
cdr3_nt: TGTGCCAGCAGCGTAGATGGGTTTTACTGGGCTGAAGCTTTCTTT

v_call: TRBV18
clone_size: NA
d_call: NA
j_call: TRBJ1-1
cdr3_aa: CASPPWIGVNTEAFF
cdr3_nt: TGTGCCAGCCCACCGTGGATCGGGGTGAACACTGAAGCTTTCTTT

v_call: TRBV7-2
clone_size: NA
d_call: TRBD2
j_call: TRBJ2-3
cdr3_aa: CASSRTPGLAGGITDTQYF
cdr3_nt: TGTGCCAGCAGCCGAACACCGGGACTAGCGGGAGGTATCACAGATACGCAGTATTTT

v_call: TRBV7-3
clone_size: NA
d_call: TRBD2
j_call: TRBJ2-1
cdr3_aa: CASSLTSGGYNEQFF
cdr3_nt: TGTGCCAGCAGCTTAACTAGCGGGGGGTACAATGAGCAGTTCTTC

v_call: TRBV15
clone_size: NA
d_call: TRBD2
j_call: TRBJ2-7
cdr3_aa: CATSSGTRLSFYEQYF
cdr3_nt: TGTGCCACCAGCAGTGGGACTAGACTCTCTTTTTACGAGCAGTACTTC

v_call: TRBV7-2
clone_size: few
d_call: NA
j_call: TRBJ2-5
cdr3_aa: CASSLFQGPLETQYF
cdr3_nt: TGTGCCAGCAGCTTATTTCAGGGACCACTAGAGACCCAGTACTTC

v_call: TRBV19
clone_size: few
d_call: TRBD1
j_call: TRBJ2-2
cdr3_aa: CASRTGGINTGELFF
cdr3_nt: TGTGCCAGTAGGACAGGGGGGATTAACACCGGGGAGCTGTTTTTT

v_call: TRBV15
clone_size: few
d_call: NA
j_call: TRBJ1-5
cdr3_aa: CATSRDEGKHQPQHF
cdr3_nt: TGTGCCACCAGCAGAGATGAGGGTAAGCATCAGCCCCAGCATTTT

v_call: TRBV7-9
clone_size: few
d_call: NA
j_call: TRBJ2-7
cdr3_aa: CASSRGAASYEQYF
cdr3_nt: TGTGCCAGCAGCCGCGGAGCAGCTTCCTACGAGCAGTACTTC

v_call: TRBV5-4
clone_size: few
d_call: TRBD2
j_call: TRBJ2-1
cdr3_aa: CASSLGSGVNEQFF
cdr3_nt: TGTGCCAGCAGCTTGGGTAGCGGGGTGAATGAGCAGTTCTTC

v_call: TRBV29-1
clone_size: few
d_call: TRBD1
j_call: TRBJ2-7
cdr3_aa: CSVVLEAGGYSYEQYF
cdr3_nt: TGCAGCGTTGTTTTGGAGGCAGGGGGCTACTCCTACGAGCAGTACTTC

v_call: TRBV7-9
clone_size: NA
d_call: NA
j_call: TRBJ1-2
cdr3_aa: CASSFQPGYGYTF
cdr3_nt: TGTGCCAGCAGCTTTCAGCCTGGCTATGGCTACACCTTC

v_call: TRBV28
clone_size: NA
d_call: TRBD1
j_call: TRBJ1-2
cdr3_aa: CASSFLTGQGNYGYTF
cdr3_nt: TGTGCCAGCAGTTTTCTGACGGGACAGGGGAACTATGGCTACACCTTC

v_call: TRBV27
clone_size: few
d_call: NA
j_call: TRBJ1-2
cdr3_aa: CASSQQITGGYTF
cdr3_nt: TGTGCCAGCAGCCAACAGATTACGGGTGGCTACACCTTC

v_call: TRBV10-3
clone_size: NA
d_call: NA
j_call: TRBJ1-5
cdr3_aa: CAISGGAQGQPQHF
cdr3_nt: TGTGCCATCAGTGGGGGGGCGCAAGGTCAGCCCCAGCATTTT

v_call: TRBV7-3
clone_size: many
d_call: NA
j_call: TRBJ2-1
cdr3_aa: CASSLGQGSYNEQFF
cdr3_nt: TGTGCCAGCAGCTTAGGGCAGGGCTCCTACAATGAGCAGTTCTTC

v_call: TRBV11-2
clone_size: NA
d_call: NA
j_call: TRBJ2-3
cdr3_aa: CASSFAGADTQYF
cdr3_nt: TGTGCCAGCAGCTTCGCCGGGGCAGATACGCAGTATTTT

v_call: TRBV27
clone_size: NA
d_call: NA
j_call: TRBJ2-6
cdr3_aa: CASSDSRGYSGANVLTF
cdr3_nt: TGTGCCAGCAGCGATTCCCGGGGATACTCTGGGGCCAACGTCCTGACTTTC

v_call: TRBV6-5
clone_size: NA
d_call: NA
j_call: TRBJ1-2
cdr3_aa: CASSYSGLGLRGYTF
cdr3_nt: TGTGCCAGCAGTTACTCCGGGTTGGGGCTTCGCGGCTACACCTTC

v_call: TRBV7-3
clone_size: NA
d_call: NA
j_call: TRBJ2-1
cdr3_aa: CASSPRPGLQNEQFF
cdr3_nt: TGTGCCAGCAGCCCACGGCCGGGACTCCAAAATGAGCAGTTCTTC

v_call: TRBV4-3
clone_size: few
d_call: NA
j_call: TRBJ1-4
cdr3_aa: CASSQARQSSNEKLFF
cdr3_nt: TGCGCCAGCAGCCAAGCCCGACAATCCTCTAATGAAAAACTGTTTTTT

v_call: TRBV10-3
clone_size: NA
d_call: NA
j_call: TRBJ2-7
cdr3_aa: CATNDQRNSYEQYF
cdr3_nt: TGTGCCACCAACGACCAGCGGAACTCCTACGAGCAGTACTTC

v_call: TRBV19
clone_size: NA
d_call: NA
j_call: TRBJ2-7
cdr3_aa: CASSIGPAGEQYF
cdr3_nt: TGTGCCAGTAGTATTGGCCCGGCCGGCGAGCAGTACTTC

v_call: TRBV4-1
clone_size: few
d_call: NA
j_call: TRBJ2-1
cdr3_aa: CASSQEGGTYNEQFF
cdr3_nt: TGCGCCAGCAGCCAAGAAGGAGGGACTTACAATGAGCAGTTCTTC

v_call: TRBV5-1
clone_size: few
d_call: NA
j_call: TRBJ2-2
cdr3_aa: CASSLGLNTGELFF
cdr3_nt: TGCGCCAGCAGCTTGGGACTGAACACCGGGGAGCTGTTTTTT

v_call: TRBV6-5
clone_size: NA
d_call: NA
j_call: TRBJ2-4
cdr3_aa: CASSYLGPLRGNIQYF
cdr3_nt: TGTGCCAGCAGTTACTTAGGACCACTAAGGGGAAACATTCAGTACTTC

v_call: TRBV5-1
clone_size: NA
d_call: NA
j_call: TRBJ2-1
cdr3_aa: CASSFTNSYNEQFF
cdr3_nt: TGCGCCAGCAGTTTTACAAACTCCTACAATGAGCAGTTCTTC

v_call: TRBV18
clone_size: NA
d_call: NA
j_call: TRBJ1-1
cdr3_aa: CASSPPRTGNTEAFF
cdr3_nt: TGTGCCAGCTCACCACCTCGTACAGGGAACACTGAAGCTTTCTTT

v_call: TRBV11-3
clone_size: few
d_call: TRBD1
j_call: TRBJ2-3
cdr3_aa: CASSPGQGADTQYF
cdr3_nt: TGTGCCAGCAGCCCAGGACAGGGGGCAGATACGCAGTATTTT

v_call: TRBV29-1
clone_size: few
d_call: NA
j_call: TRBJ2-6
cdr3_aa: CSASGAGSGANVLTF
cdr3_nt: TGCAGCGCCTCCGGGGCGGGCTCTGGGGCCAACGTCCTGACTTTC

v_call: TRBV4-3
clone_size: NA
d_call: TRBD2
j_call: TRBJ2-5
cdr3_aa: CASSPASGRGQETQYF
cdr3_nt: TGCGCCAGCAGCCCCGCTAGCGGGAGGGGTCAAGAGACCCAGTACTTC

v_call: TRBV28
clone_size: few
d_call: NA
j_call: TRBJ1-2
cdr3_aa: CASKLTNYGYTF
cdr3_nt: TGTGCCAGCAAATTGACTAACTATGGCTACACCTTC

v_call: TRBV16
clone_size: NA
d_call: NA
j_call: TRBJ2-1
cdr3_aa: CASSQSYNEQFF
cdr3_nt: TGTGCCAGCAGCCAATCGTACAATGAGCAGTTCTTC

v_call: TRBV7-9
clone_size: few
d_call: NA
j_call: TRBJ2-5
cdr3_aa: CASSLTHTKETQYF
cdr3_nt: TGTGCCAGCAGCTTAACTCACACTAAAGAGACCCAGTACTTC

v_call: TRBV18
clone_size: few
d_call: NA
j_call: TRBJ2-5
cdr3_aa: CASSPPEGVETQYF
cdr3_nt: TGTGCCAGCTCACCACCGGAGGGAGTGGAGACCCAGTACTTC

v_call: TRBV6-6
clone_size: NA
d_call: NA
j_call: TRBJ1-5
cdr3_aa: CASSRRIGESNQPQHF
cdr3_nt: TGTGCCAGCAGCCGACGTATAGGTGAGAGCAATCAGCCCCAGCATTTT

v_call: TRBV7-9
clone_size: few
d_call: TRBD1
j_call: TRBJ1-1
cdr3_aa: CASSFLNRGSTEAFF
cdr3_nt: TGTGCCAGCAGCTTCCTTAACAGGGGGAGCACTGAAGCTTTCTTT

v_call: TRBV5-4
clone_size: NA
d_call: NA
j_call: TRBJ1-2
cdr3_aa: CASSFAGPANYGYTF
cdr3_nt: TGTGCCAGCAGCTTCGCCGGTCCAGCTAACTATGGCTACACCTTC

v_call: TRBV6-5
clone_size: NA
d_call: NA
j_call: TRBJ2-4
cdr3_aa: CASSRGRGDIQYF
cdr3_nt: TGTGCCAGCAGCCGAGGGAGGGGGGACATTCAGTACTTC

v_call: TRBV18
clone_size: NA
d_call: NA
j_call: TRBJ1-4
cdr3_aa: CASSPASSLYEKLFF
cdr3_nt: TGTGCCAGCTCACCAGCCTCATCCCTTTATGAAAAACTGTTTTTT

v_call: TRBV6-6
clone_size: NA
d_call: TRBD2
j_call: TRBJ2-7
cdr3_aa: CASSRAGVYEQYF
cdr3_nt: TGTGCCAGCAGTCGAGCGGGAGTGTACGAGCAGTACTTC

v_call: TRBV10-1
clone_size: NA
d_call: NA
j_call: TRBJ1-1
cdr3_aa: CASSESGQREAFF
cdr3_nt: TGCGCCAGCAGTGAGTCCGGACAGAGGGAAGCTTTCTTT

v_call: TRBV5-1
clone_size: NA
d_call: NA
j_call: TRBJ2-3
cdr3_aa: CASSLVLAHTDTQYF
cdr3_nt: TGCGCCAGCAGCTTGGTTTTAGCCCACACAGATACGCAGTATTTT

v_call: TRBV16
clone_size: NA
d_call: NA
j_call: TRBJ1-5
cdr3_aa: CASSRGARSQGYQPQHF
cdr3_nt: TGTGCCAGCAGCCGAGGGGCTAGGTCCCAGGGCTATCAGCCCCAGCATTTT

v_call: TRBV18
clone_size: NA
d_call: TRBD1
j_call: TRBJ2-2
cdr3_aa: CASSRRDRSTGELFF
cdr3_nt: TGTGCCAGCTCACGCAGGGACAGAAGCACCGGGGAGCTGTTTTTT